These 15 T cell receptor beta chains were sequenced from one sample in a study of beta chain features in type 1 diabetes. No antigen has been assigned to these receptors. The authors reverse transcribed all of the isolated RNA, so sequencing captured expressed TCRB transcripts. TCRdb's copy holds only in-frame clones and misses some; the assay was immunoSEQ multiplex PCR. There are 600,000 to 700,000 clones in the sample; around 15% occur only once, and less than 0.025% lies in the top ten. Whole-study findings and limits: Type 1 diabetes patients showed a moderate but significant shortening of TCRB CDR3s in all four CD4+ subsets.

Sequencing was done on a sample of naive CD4+ T cells from blood. The receptors here all came from a man younger than 35 with type 1 diabetes.

The rearrangement joins TRBV25-1 to TRBJ1-5; a possible D gene is TRBD1 (5 bases). The germline gives CDR1 MGHDK, CDR2 SYGVNS. The germline V and J ends were trimmed by 7 bases and 2 bases, with 9 bases remaining between them. The CDR3 runs 13 residues. The CDR3 nucleotides read TGTGCCAGCACAGGGATTGGCAATCAGCCCCAGCATTTT. Translation: CASTGIGNQPQHF.

This rearrangement joins TRBV18 to TRBJ2-7; D might be TRBD1 or TRBD2, each matching 6 bases. V was trimmed by 2 bases and J by 3 bases, leaving 14 bases between them. The CDR3 is 15 residues long. CDR1 and CDR2 from the germline V gene are KGHSH and LQKENI. CDR3 protein: CASSPNGGSDYEQYF. The CDR3 DNA reads TGTGCCAGCTCACCAAACGGGGGCAGTGACTACGAGCAGTACTTC.

This clone has just a few counts. The chain links TRBV4-2 to TRBJ1-1; D is perhaps TRBD1 (6 bases). The V end lost 1 base, the J end lost 10 bases, and 19 bases lay between the germline ends. In germline, CDR1 is LGHNA, CDR2 YNFKEQ. This CDR3 contains 15 residues. CDR3 DNA sequence: TGTGCCAGCAGCCAAGTATTACAGGGAGGGCTCGGAGCTTTCTTT. Amino acids: CASSQVLQGGLGAFF.

This clone has a handful of counts. Distinct nucleotide sequences in the sample also encode this CDR3. This chain joins TRBV29-1 and TRBJ1-2, with D uncertain. Per germline, CDR1 SQVTM and CDR2 ANQGSEA. Deletions cut 3 bases from V and 3 bases from J, with 2 bases between. The CDR3 sequence is 10 residues long. CDR3 sequence (DNA): TGCAGCGTTGAGCACTATGGCTACACCTTC. Protein: CSVEHYGYTF.

This chain connects TRBV5-1 to TRBJ1-1, with D possibly TRBD1 on 5 matching bases. The V gene lost 4 bases and the J gene lost 2 bases, with 9 bases spanning the gap. The CDR3 spans 13 residues. Germline V gene lookup returns CDR1 SGHRS and CDR2 YFSETQ. The CDR3 is CASSIGQNTEAFF. DNA for the CDR3: TGCGCCAGCAGCATCGGACAAAACACTGAAGCTTTCTTT.

This chain's CDR3 is CASSLLQLGVDQPQHF. CDR3 in DNA: TGTGCCAGCAGCTTACTACAGTTAGGGGTAGATCAGCCCCAGCATTTT. V gene TRBV7-8 combines with J gene TRBJ1-5; a possible D gene is TRBD1 (5 bases). The CDR3 is 16 amino acids. With 2 bases removed from V and 5 bases from J, the gap between germline ends came to 16 bases. Germline CDR1 SGHVS, CDR2 FQNEAQ.

This clone was picked up a small number of times. This chain joins TRBV11-1 and TRBJ1-2; no reliable D call. CDR3 length: 13 residues. Trimming took off 1 base at V and 4 bases at J, with 7 bases between the two ends. Germline CDR1 is SGHAT and CDR2 is FQDESV (reference sequence). CDR3 nucleotide sequence: TGTGCCAGCAGCTTAGACATCCCCTATGGCTACACCTTC. The encoded protein is CASSLDIPYGYTF.

The chain links TRBV15 to TRBJ2-7; no reliable D call. The CDR3 is 15 amino acids. Trimming took 4 bases from V and 5 from J, leaving 18 bases between them. Germline lookup yields CDR1 LNHNV and CDR2 YYDKDF (reference sequence). The CDR3 nucleotides read TGTGCCACCAGCATTTACACGGCCCAACGGGACGAGCAGTACTTC. Translating gives CATSIYTAQRDEQYF.

This clone was observed a few times. This sequence joins TRBV5-1 and TRBJ2-1, with a tentative D call TRBD2 (7 bases). Germline loops: CDR1 SGHRS, CDR2 YFSETQ. V gave up 7 bases and J gave up 0 bases, with 14 bases separating them. The length of the CDR3 is 15 residues. CDR3 residues: CASGAGAGSYNEQFF. The CDR3 DNA follows: TGCGCCAGCGGGGCGGGGGCTGGCTCCTACAATGAGCAGTTCTTC.

This clone was seen a handful of times. This sequence joins TRBV25-1 and TRBJ1-3, with 7 bases identical to TRBD1. This CDR3 spans 17 amino acids. Trimming cost V 0 bases and J 0 bases; bases outside gene matches: 5. Germline CDR1 reads MGHDK; CDR2 reads SYGVNS. CDR3 amino acids: CASSEYRAGGSGNTIYF. CDR3 sequence (DNA): TGTGCCAGCAGTGAATATCGCGCAGGGGGCTCTGGAAACACCATATATTTT.

This clone was counted only a few times. The rearrangement links TRBV14 to TRBJ1-2, with D unresolved. This CDR3 has 14 amino acids. Deletions cut 1 base from V and 6 bases from J, with 12 bases between. Germline lookup yields CDR1 SGHDN and CDR2 FVKESK. The CDR3 DNA reads as TGTGCCAGCAGCCAAGGTGGCAGGTTCAATGGCTACACCTTC. Its translation is CASSQGGRFNGYTF.

The chain employs TRBV7-9 and TRBJ2-7; TRBD1 might be the D (5 bases). The germline V and J ends were trimmed by 2 bases and 3 bases, with 11 bases remaining between them. CDR1 and CDR2 from the germline V gene are SEHNR and FQNEAQ (reference sequence). The CDR3 runs to 14 residues. Written as DNA, the CDR3 is TGTGCCAGCAGCTTATGGGGCAGGGACTACGAGCAGTACTTC. This translates into CASSLWGRDYEQYF.

J is TRBJ2-6 and V is TRBV18; D may correspond to TRBD1 or TRBD2 (5 bases each). Germline CDR1 is KGHSH and CDR2 is LQKENI. The V end was cut by 3 bases, the J end by 1 base, with 13 bases between. The CDR3 covers 17 residues. The CDR3 loop reads CASSPREAGSGANVLTF. DNA for the CDR3: TGTGCCAGCTCACCTCGGGAAGCAGGGTCTGGGGCCAACGTCCTGACTTTC.

This clone was detected only a few times. The chain is built from TRBV27 and TRBJ1-1, with 9 bases matching TRBD1. Trimming cost V 6 bases and J 2 bases; bases outside gene matches: 4. CDR1 is MNHEY and CDR2 is SMNVEV in the germline V gene (reference sequence). The CDR3 consists of 14 residues. The CDR3 DNA reads as TGTGCCAGCAGGGGGACAGGGTATAACACTGAAGCTTTCTTT. As protein: CASRGTGYNTEAFF.

This clone was observed a few times. The chain employs TRBV6-1 and TRBJ1-5; TRBD1 might be the D (5 bases). The V end lost 9 bases, the J end lost 7 bases, and 13 bases lay between the germline ends. Germline V gives CDR1 MNHNS, CDR2 SASEGT. The CDR3 contains 12 residues. For the CDR3, the DNA is TGTGCCAGTGTCACTAAGGGGCAGCCCCAGCATTTT. It is translated as CASVTKGQPQHF.